One and the same sample provided the 31 T cell receptor beta chains below, sequenced in a study of beta chain features in type 1 diabetes. Study outcomes and limitations: Across all four CD4+ subsets, people with type 1 diabetes showed modestly shorter TCRB CDR3s.

Since all of the isolated RNA was reverse transcribed, expressed TCRB transcripts were what got sequenced. Sequenced by immunoSEQ multiplex PCR; TCRdb stores in-frame clones only, minus some. The table records about 340,000 clones, about 13% of them present only once. Antigen specificity for these receptors is unknown. The source material was naive CD4+ T cells from blood. Receptor source: a woman between 18 and 29 years old with type 1 diabetes.

This sequence joins TRBV9 and TRBJ1-1; D call uncertain. The CDR3 covers 16 residues. V was clipped by 0 bases and J by 2 bases, with 14 bases between them. CDR1 is SGDLS and CDR2 is YYNGEE in the germline V gene. The CDR3 nucleotides are TGTGCCAGCAGCGTAGCTCTGAGCGGCGCCAACACTGAAGCTTTCTTT. Translation: CASSVALSGANTEAFF. The full variable domain, completed using reference TRBV9 and TRBJ1-1, is DSGVTQTPKHLITATGQRVTLRCSPRSGDLSVYWYQQSLDQGLQFLIQYYNGEERAKGNILERFSAQQFPDLHSELNLSSLELGDSALYFCASSVALSGANTEAFFGQGTRLTVV.

The table lists this clone with a few counts. The rearrangement links TRBV5-1 to TRBJ2-1; 14 bases agree with TRBD2. In germline, CDR1 is SGHRS, CDR2 YFSETQ. The CDR3 totals 15 residues. V dropped 0 bases and J dropped 10; count of bases not matched to a gene: 3. The CDR3 nucleotides read TGCGCCAGCAGCTTGGTGGGACTAGCGGGAGAAGAGCAGTTCTTC. This codes for CASSLVGLAGEEQFF.

This clone was seen a few times. The rearrangement links TRBV18 to TRBJ1-1; 9 bases line up with TRBD1. The junction had 4 bases not matched to a gene; V was cut back by 7 bases and J by 1 base. Germline CDR1 KGHSH, CDR2 LQKENI. The CDR3 sequence is 14 residues long. The CDR3 loop is CASLPGQGNTEAFF. The CDR3 DNA reads as TGTGCCAGCTTACCGGGACAGGGGAACACTGAAGCTTTCTTT.

This chain uses TRBV5-1 with TRBJ2-1, with TRBD2 matching 8 bases. J was trimmed by 6 bases and V by 3 bases; bases with no gene match: 8. This CDR3 is 15 amino acids long. Germline-derived CDR1 and CDR2 are SGHRS and YFSETQ. The CDR3 nucleotides read TGCGCCAGCAGCTCGAGAAGCGGGAGACCCAATGAGCAGTTCTTC. This encodes CASSSRSGRPNEQFF.

This clone was found a few times. The rearrangement joins TRBV30 to TRBJ2-6; D is uncertain. The CDR3 has 12 residues. V was cut by 6 bases and J by 1 base, with 4 bases left in between. Germline V lookup: CDR1 GTSNPN, CDR2 SVGIG (reference sequence). The DNA of the CDR3 is TGTGCCTGCTCGTCTGGGGCCAACGTCCTGACTTTC. It specifies CACSSGANVLTF.

This sequence joins TRBV4-2 and TRBJ2-5, with TRBD1 identical over 7 bases. V trimming: 2 bases; J trimming: 1 base; junction bases outside the gene matches: 13. Per the germline V gene, CDR1 is LGHNA and CDR2 is YNFKEQ. This CDR3 comprises 18 residues. Written as DNA, the CDR3 is TGTGCCAGCAGCCAACAGATTAGACAGGGCCGGACCCAAGAGACCCAGTACTTC. This sequence encodes CASSQQIRQGRTQETQYF.

This clone was seen only a few times. The gene calls are TRBV4-1 and TRBJ1-5, with D unclear. The CDR3 totals 14 residues. Deletions cut 0 bases from V and 9 bases from J, with 12 bases between. The germline V gene encodes CDR1 MGHRA and CDR2 YSYEKL. The chain's CDR3 is CASSQDQVGRPQHF. DNA for the CDR3: TGCGCCAGCAGCCAAGATCAGGTTGGGCGGCCCCAGCATTTT.

The chain employs TRBV19 and TRBJ2-3; 13 positions match TRBD2. The CDR3 totals 17 residues. CDR1 LNHDA and CDR2 SQIVND come from the germline V gene (reference sequence). Unmatched junction bases numbered 6, after V lost 6 bases and J lost 0 bases. The CDR3 bases are TGTGCCAGTAGCTTCCCGGGACTAGCGGGAAGCACAGATACGCAGTATTTT. The encoded protein is CASSFPGLAGSTDTQYF. The entire variable domain, with the rest obtained from reference TRBV19 and TRBJ2-3, is as follows: DGGITQSPKYLFRKEGQNVTLSCEQNLNHDAMYWYRQDPGQGLRLIYYSQIVNDFQKGDIAEGYSVSREKKESFPLTVTSAQKNPTAFYLCASSFPGLAGSTDTQYFGPGTRLTVL.

This clone came up a few times. This rearrangement joins TRBV30 to TRBJ2-5; 8 bases match TRBD1. With V trimmed by 2 bases and J by 5 bases, 7 bases remained unmatched. The germline gives CDR1 GTSNPN, CDR2 SVGIG (reference sequence). The CDR3 extends over 14 amino acids. The DNA for the CDR3 is TGTGCCTGGAGTTTCAGGACAGGGTGGGAGACCCAGTACTTC. As protein: CAWSFRTGWETQYF.

This chain uses TRBV7-2 with TRBJ2-1, with TRBD2 matching 11 bases. CDR1 is SGHTA and CDR2 is FQGNSA in the germline V gene. The CDR3 runs to 16 residues. With 5 bases clipped from V and 9 bases from J, the junction kept 12 bases outside the gene matches. This CDR3 reads CASSPRLAGKVSEQFF. The CDR3 DNA follows: TGTGCCAGCAGCCCTCGACTAGCGGGGAAGGTTAGTGAGCAGTTCTTC. The variable domain in full, completed from reference TRBV7-2 and TRBJ2-1, reads GAGVSQSPSNKVTEKGKDVELRCDPISGHTALYWYRQSLGQGLEFLIYFQGNSAPDKSGLPSDRFSAERTGGSVSTLTIQRTQQEDSAVYLCASSPRLAGKVSEQFFGPGTRLTVL.

DNA for the CDR3: TGTGCCAGCAGTTTACTAGCGGGGAGCTCCTACGAGCAGTACGTC. This translates into CASSLLAGSSYEQYV. The rearrangement links TRBV27 to TRBJ2-7; 9 nucleotides line up with TRBD2. V trimming: 2 bases; J trimming: 0 bases; junction bases outside the gene matches: 2. The CDR3 runs 15 residues. Per germline, CDR1 MNHEY and CDR2 SMNVEV (reference sequence).

The rearrangement uses TRBV7-2 and TRBJ2-7; the D gene is possibly TRBD2 (6 bases). V was pared by 3 bases and J by 3 bases, with 15 bases between. This CDR3 is built from 15 residues. Germline-derived CDR1 and CDR2 are SGHTA and FQGNSA. The CDR3 coding sequence is TGTGCCAGCAGCTTGCGGGGAGGCAGGGACTACGAGCAGTACGTC. Amino acids: CASSLRGGRDYEQYV.

This clone was observed a handful of times. CDR3 sequence (DNA): TGTGCCAGCAGCGAACGTCCCGGGACAGGGGTCGGGGCCAACGTCCTGACTTTC. Translation gives CASSERPGTGVGANVLTF. The rearrangement joins TRBV7-9 to TRBJ2-6, with TRBD1 matching over 10 bases. The CDR3 has 18 amino acids. Unmatched junction bases numbered 11, after V lost 5 bases and J lost 4 bases. The germline V gene encodes CDR1 SEHNR and CDR2 FQNEAQ (reference sequence).

This clone was seen a few times. The rearrangement links TRBV7-2 to TRBJ2-5, with TRBD2 identical over 9 bases. CDR1 and CDR2 from the germline V gene are SGHTA and FQGNSA. The J segment lost 4 bases and the V segment lost 6 bases, leaving 0 bases of the junction unmatched. The CDR3 totals 12 residues. CDR3 sequence (DNA): TGTGCCAGCAGTAGCGGGAGAGAGACCCAGTACTTC. Residues: CASSSGRETQYF.

The J gene is TRBJ1-2, the V gene TRBV7-8, with D maybe TRBD1 (5 bases). V was cut by 6 bases and J by 2 bases, with 13 bases left in between. The CDR3 runs to 14 residues. CDR1 is SGHVS, CDR2 FQNEAQ, per germline. The CDR3 loop is CASSGSGGNYGYTF. For the CDR3, the DNA is TGTGCCAGCAGTGGGTCTGGGGGGAACTATGGCTACACCTTC. The whole variable domain, remainder taken from reference TRBV7-8 and TRBJ1-2, is GAGVSQSPRYKVAKRGQDVALRCDPISGHVSLFWYQQALGQGPEFLTYFQNEAQLDKSGLPSDRFFAERPEGSVSTLKIQRTQQEDSAVYLCASSGSGGNYGYTFGSGTRLTVV.

The genes are TRBV7-2 and TRBJ2-3; possibly TRBD2 for D (5 bases). Germline-derived CDR1 and CDR2 are SGHTA and FQGNSA. Trimming cost V 5 bases and J 4 bases, with 7 bases left between them. The CDR3 is 12 residues long. The DNA of the CDR3 is TGTGCCAGCAGCGCGGAGGCAGATACGCAGTATTTT. It translates to CASSAEADTQYF.

This clone appeared a few times. This chain joins TRBV7-9 and TRBJ2-1; D is uncertain. Germline CDR1 is SEHNR and CDR2 is FQNEAQ (reference sequence). V lost 0 bases to trimming and J lost 10 bases, with 28 bases between them. This CDR3 spans 19 amino acids. CDR3 region: CASSLAVARKGTGSLEQFF. CDR3 nucleotides: TGTGCCAGCAGCTTAGCGGTCGCTAGGAAAGGTACCGGCTCATTGGAGCAGTTCTTC.

This clone was found a few times. V is TRBV10-2 and J is TRBJ2-1; 10 positions agree with TRBD2. The CDR3 totals 17 residues. Germline V lookup: CDR1 WSHSY, CDR2 SAAADI. Losses at the gene ends were 4 bases for V and 3 bases for J; bases not matched to a gene: 9. The CDR3 region is CASSGFSGRPFYNEQFF. The CDR3 nucleotides are TGCGCCAGCAGTGGTTTTAGCGGGAGGCCCTTCTACAATGAGCAGTTCTTC.

This rearrangement joins TRBV5-4 to TRBJ2-3; TRBD2 might be the D (6 bases). Germline-derived CDR1 and CDR2 are SGHNT and YYREEE (reference sequence). With 1 base removed from V and 4 bases from J, the gap between germline ends came to 13 bases. The CDR3 loop spans 15 amino acids. The CDR3 spells CASSLNGGMADTQYF. CDR3 coding DNA: TGTGCCAGCAGCTTGAATGGGGGGATGGCAGATACGCAGTATTTT.

This rearrangement joins TRBV11-2 to TRBJ2-1; possible D gene TRBD2, 6 bases. CDR1 and CDR2 from the germline V gene are SGHAT and FQNNGV. There are 13 residues in the CDR3. Trimming pared 4 bases from V and 8 bases from J, leaving 12 bases between. CDR3 in amino acids: CASSSHWGDEQFF. In DNA, the CDR3 is TGTGCCAGCAGCTCCCACTGGGGGGATGAGCAGTTCTTC. The full variable domain, its missing parts supplied by reference TRBV11-2 and TRBJ2-1, is EAGVAQSPRYKIIEKRQSVAFWCNPISGHATLYWYQQILGQGPKLLIQFQNNGVVDDSQLPKDRFSAERLKGVDSTLKIQPAKLEDSAVYLCASSSHWGDEQFFGPGTRLTVL.

This clone was detected a few times. The rearrangement links TRBV28 to TRBJ2-7; D may be TRBD1 (5 bases). The V end was cut by 6 bases, the J end by 5 bases, with 20 bases between. Germline-derived CDR1 and CDR2 are MDHEN and SYDVKM. The CDR3 extends over 15 amino acids. CDR3 in amino acids: CASSPRTPPSHEQYV. CDR3 nucleotides: TGTGCCAGCAGCCCTCGGACACCGCCTTCCCACGAGCAGTACGTC.

This clone occurred a few times. The chain has TRBV7-2 and TRBJ2-2; tentatively, D is TRBD1 (6 bases). With 4 bases removed from V and 3 bases from J, the gap between germline ends came to 9 bases. The CDR3 totals 14 residues. Germline CDR1 is SGHTA and CDR2 is FQGNSA. In nucleotides, the CDR3 is TGTGCCAGCAGCTCACAGGGATACACCGGGGAGCTGTTTTTT. Encoded protein: CASSSQGYTGELFF.

This clone was seen a few times. The V and J genes are TRBV18 and TRBJ2-1; 8 positions match TRBD2. From germline, CDR1 is KGHSH and CDR2 LQKENI. CDR3 size: 15 residues. J was trimmed by 9 bases and V by 2 bases; bases with no gene match: 9. The DNA of the CDR3 is TGTGCCAGCTCACCAAGTAGCGGGACCCCGGGTGAGCAGTTCTTC. Its protein product is CASSPSSGTPGEQFF.

The chain employs TRBV18 and TRBJ2-7; 9 bases are shared with TRBD2. After removal of 3 bases from V and 6 bases from J, the junction contained 12 bases not matched to a gene. The CDR3 consists of 16 residues. Germline CDR1 reads KGHSH; CDR2 reads LQKENI. CDR3 in amino acids: CASSPLFSGSGGEQYV. The CDR3 region has the DNA TGTGCCAGCTCACCCCTATTTAGCGGGAGCGGTGGCGAGCAGTACGTC.

The rearrangement joins TRBV5-6 to TRBJ2-1; TRBD2 agrees at 11 bases. Germline V lookup: CDR1 SGHDT, CDR2 YYEEEE. The CDR3 is 19 amino acids. V trimming: 3 bases; J trimming: 0 bases; junction bases outside the gene matches: 11. CDR3 residues: CASSWVAGGPQSSYNEQFF. The CDR3 DNA sequence: TGTGCCAGCAGCTGGGTAGCGGGAGGGCCCCAAAGCTCCTACAATGAGCAGTTCTTC.

The chain couples TRBV5-4 to TRBJ2-5, with 7 bases lining up with TRBD1. V was pared by 2 bases and J by 5 bases, with 9 bases of the junction left unmatched. The length of the CDR3 is 15 residues. Germline V gene data show CDR1 as SGHNT and CDR2 as YYREEE (reference sequence). In DNA form, the CDR3 reads TGTGCCAGCAGCTTCAAGACAGGGCCAGGGGAGACCCAGTACTTC. Translating it yields CASSFKTGPGETQYF.

The chain employs TRBV28 and TRBJ2-3; 7 bases match TRBD1. Looked up from germline, CDR1 is MDHEN and CDR2 is SYDVKM. V shed 7 bases, J shed 6 bases, and the junction held 1 base outside the gene matches. The CDR3 is made up of 11 amino acids. Here the CDR3 reads CASIQGDTQYF. In nucleotides, the CDR3 is TGTGCCAGCATACAGGGGGATACGCAGTATTTT.

The V call is TRBV11-2, the J call TRBJ1-2; 7 bases are a match to TRBD1. Germline assignment: CDR1 SGHAT and CDR2 FQNNGV. The CDR3 extends over 14 amino acids. The trim removed 1 base at V and 8 bases at J, leaving 7 bases unmatched. The CDR3 DNA reads as TGTGCCAGCAGCTTAGGGGACAGAAGAGGGGGCTACACCTTC. Its protein product is CASSLGDRRGGYTF.

V usage is TRBV5-4 and J usage is TRBJ2-7; 10 bases line up with TRBD2. Germline values: CDR1 SGHNT, CDR2 YYREEE (reference sequence). V trimming: 2 bases; J trimming: 4 bases; junction bases outside the gene matches: 6. The CDR3 is 15 residues long. CDR3 amino acids: CASSFGAGGQYEQYF. In nucleotides, the CDR3 is TGTGCCAGCAGCTTTGGAGCGGGAGGGCAGTACGAGCAGTACTTC.

The chain carries TRBV30 and TRBJ2-7; no clear D gene. CDR1 is GTSNPN and CDR2 is SVGIG in the germline V gene (reference sequence). V was clipped by 8 bases and J by 2 bases, with 10 bases between them. This CDR3 is 11 amino acids long. DNA of the CDR3: TGTGCCCGCGGTTATCCCTACGAGCAGTACTTC. Translation: CARGYPYEQYF.

The CDR3 DNA is TGTGCCAGCAGCTTAAGGCAGGTAGATAGCAATCAGCCCCAGCATTTT. This codes for CASSLRQVDSNQPQHF. The rearrangement links TRBV7-2 to TRBJ1-5; D gene ambiguous. V gave up 2 bases and J gave up 0 bases, with 11 bases separating them. The CDR3 has 16 residues. Germline V gene sequence: CDR1 SGHTA, CDR2 FQGNSA.